The present T cell receptor (beta chain) was sequenced within a study of a mutant IDH1 vaccine in newly diagnosed glioma. Study in general: Patients' prior therapy spanned radiotherapy, temozolomide, or both; most underwent both.

Profiled with immunoSEQ multiplex PCR; TCRdb holds only in-frame clones, not every one. The table has roughly 30,000 clones, around 83% seen once. Noted time point: week 5, during vaccination. Every single dose of the vaccine, 300 ug of mutant IDH1 20-mer peptide, came with topical imiquimod. The CDR3 is 14 amino acids. With regard to this clone: Its antigen is currently unknown.

Source: PBMCs, taken from a glioma patient whose treatment included an IDH1 peptide vaccine. This chain connects TRBV21-1 to TRBJ1-2. TRBV21-1 is deemed a pseudogene. The receptor's source is a man aged 25 to 40 with glioma. CDR3 DNA: TGTGCCAGCAGCAAAGATCGGGGATCGGGAGGCTACACCTTC. This gives the protein CASSKDRGSGGYTF.